The sequence of this T cell receptor (beta chain) was determined in a study of post-analysis software for immune sequencing data. Study results and limitations: Multiple sclerosis patients showed significantly lower normalized Chao1 diversity than controls did. The F measure placed samples prepared in the same batch into strongly shared clusters. TRBV5-6, TRBV5-1 and TRBV20-1 were among roughly five TRBV segments more frequent in patients than controls.

As to this clonotype: The antigen is unknown.

V lost 6 bases, J lost 0 bases, and 11 bases lay in between. Germline V lookup: CDR1 SQVTM, CDR2 ANQGSEA. This CDR3 has 13 residues. Built from TCR beta cDNA, the libraries had unique molecular identifiers in them. TCRdb re-called the PCR reads with MiXCR, one entry per CDR3 protein. The sample carries hundreds of thousands of distinct CDR3 sequences, about 40% recorded once. Material: blood. V usage is TRBV29-1 and J usage is TRBJ1-2; D unclear. The sequence was collected from a girl between 10 and 17 years old with multiple sclerosis. As DNA, the CDR3 is TGCAGCGTGGGAAAAGGTCCTAACTATGGCTACACCTTC. This codes for CSVGKGPNYGYTF.